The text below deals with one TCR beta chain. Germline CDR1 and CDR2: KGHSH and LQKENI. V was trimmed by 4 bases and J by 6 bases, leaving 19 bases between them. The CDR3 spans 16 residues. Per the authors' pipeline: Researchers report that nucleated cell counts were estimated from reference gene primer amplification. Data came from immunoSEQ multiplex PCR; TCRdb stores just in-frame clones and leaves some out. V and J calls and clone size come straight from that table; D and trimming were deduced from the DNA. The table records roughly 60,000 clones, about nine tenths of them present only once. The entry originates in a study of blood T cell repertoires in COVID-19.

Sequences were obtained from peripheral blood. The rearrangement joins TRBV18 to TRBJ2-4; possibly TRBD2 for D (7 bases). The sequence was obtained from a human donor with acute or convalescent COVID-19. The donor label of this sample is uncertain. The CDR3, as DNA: TGTGCCAGCTCACTCCCCACCCACAGGGAGGGAAACATTCAGTACTTC. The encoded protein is CASSLPTHREGNIQYF.